What follows describes a single TCR beta chain. This clone was seen repeatedly, ten times or more. This clone's antigen is unknown. No qualities accompany the bases; no much larger clone lies one base away. The same CDR3 arises from other DNA sequences in this sample as well. The data belong to a study of identifying expanded T cells in peripheral blood (dated by TCRdb to between 2018 and 2021). General notes on the study: Four technical replicates, made by sequencing separate aliquots from the same pool of genomic DNA, were compared pairwise. On the study overall, not on this receptor specifically: The binomial model flagged roughly 1.3 differentially abundant clones between technical replicates but around 15 over around two weeks and 19 to 20 over around four weeks. The authors expected that biological variance in healthy repertoires might rise further over much longer intervals, such as months to years. The beta-binomial model significantly reduced the number of clones called differentially abundant and the false-positive rate across all healthy-donor time intervals. Variance in clone template counts between two-week samples significantly increased with total template count across all healthy donors.

TCRbeta CDR3 regions were profiled with the immunoSEQ Assay using bias-controlled multiplex PCR amplification of genomic DNA. The study's processing was this. To quantify the absolute abundance of each unique TCRbeta CDR3 region, the sequences were collapsed and filtered. Two models were used to test differential abundance: a binomial model (Fisher-equivalent) and a beta-binomial model that adds time-dependent variance fitted from healthy donors. Clones with fewer than 5 combined templates were removed, and a clone was called differentially abundant if the clone's Benjamini-Hochberg FDR was below 0.01. In the beta-binomial model, variance was expressed as a function of the total template count across the two samples, in the form v = (b*log(k)+a)^2. TCRdb limited this immuneACCESS table to in-frame rearrangements with V and J called. A share of clones is missing; checked studies link under half to unresolved V genes, and the rest is unexplained. The V and J calls and the clone size are those of that table, but D and trimming were determined from the DNA. The sample table holds tens of thousands of clones, of which 84% were seen once. Around 19% of the sample belongs to the ten largest clones.

No immune events, such as infections, were documented for the healthy donors during the collection period. To calibrate time-dependent variance in a beta-binomial model of T-cell clone differential abundance, blood repertoires from healthy donors were used as a training cohort. There were 10 healthy donors in the training cohort, of whom 3 were female and 7 were male. Donor ages ranged from 29 to 64 years, with an average of around 45 years. Whole blood from each healthy donor was obtained from a commercial supplier and was collected at three time points approximately 13 days apart. Genomic DNA was extracted from unsorted whole blood for immunosequencing. The junction carries 0 bases between V and J, which are trimmed by 1 base and 0 bases respectively. The CDR3 spans 12 residues, from the cysteine through the phenylalanine. CDR3 DNA is the only sequence kept; it has 36 bases, read in frame from the first base. CDR1 is given as SEHNR and CDR2 as FQNEAQ, both from the germline V gene (reference sequence).

The rearrangement combines TRBV7-9 with TRBJ1-1, with no reliable assignment of the D segment. The source of this sequence is a person aged 18 to 75 in good health. The sequenced material came from blood. The nucleotide sequence reads TGTGCCAGCAGCTTAGTGAACACTGAAGCTTTCTTT. Its protein is CASSLVNTEAFF.